A single sample is the source of the 27 T cell receptor beta chains below, sequenced in a study of cytotoxic CD8 clonotypes in ibrutinib-treated CLL. Using immunoSEQ multiplex PCR, the repertoire was profiled, and TCRdb retains in-frame clones only, with some absent. Altogether 130,000 or so clones are present, roughly 88% being singletons, with the ten largest covering about 2.1%. The sample in question was PBMCs, obtained after 24 months of ibrutinib treatment. These receptor sequences come from a human donor with chronic lymphocytic leukemia.

This clone occurred once. This rearrangement joins TRBV6-6 to TRBJ2-5; TRBD2 might be the D (6 bases). This CDR3 has 14 residues. Trimming left V 2 bases short and J 2 bases short, with 9 bases between. Germline CDR1 reads MNHNY; CDR2 reads SVGAGI (reference sequence). The CDR3 DNA sequence: TGTGCCAGCAGTTACCCGGGACTGCAAGAGACCCAGTACTTC. This encodes CASSYPGLQETQYF.

This clone came up once. The chain employs TRBV19 and TRBJ2-1; 13 bases map to TRBD2. The CDR3 is 15 amino acids. J gave up 8 bases and V 5 bases, and 6 bases lay outside the gene matches. Germline V CDR1 and CDR2: LNHDA, SQIVND (reference sequence). Here the CDR3 DNA reads TGTGCCAGTAGTCCTGGGACTAGCGGGGTTGATGAGCAGTTCTTC. It specifies CASSPGTSGVDEQFF.

In DNA, the CDR3 is TGCGCCAGCAGAAAGATTACAGGGGGTGTCCTCGCTGGCTACACCTTC. The encoded protein is CASRKITGGVLAGYTF. V is TRBV23-1 and J is TRBJ1-2, with TRBD1 identical over 8 bases. Being an ORF, TRBV23-1 has a function that is uncertain. V lost 6 bases to trimming and J lost 7 bases; unmatched junction nucleotides: 16. This CDR3 comprises 16 residues.

The chain joins TRBV7-3 to TRBJ2-2, with D possibly TRBD1 on 6 matching bases. V was shortened by 3 bases and J by 3 bases, with 17 bases between the two germline ends. The CDR3 sequence is 17 residues long. CDR1 is SGHTA and CDR2 is FQGTGA in the germline V gene. In DNA, the CDR3 is TGTGCCAGCAGCTTGGGATCCAGGGACACAGACACCGGGGAGCTGTTTTTT. This translates into CASSLGSRDTDTGELFF.

The J gene is TRBJ1-6, the V gene TRBV19; no definite D call. The CDR3 runs to 14 residues. Germline CDR1 reads LNHDA; CDR2 reads SQIVND (reference sequence). V shed 7 bases and J shed 10 bases, with 17 bases lying between them. The CDR3 reads CASTTGLSRSPLHF. CDR3 nucleotide sequence: TGTGCCAGTACCACGGGATTATCAAGATCACCCCTCCACTTT.

The chain employs TRBV29-1 and TRBJ2-7; the match to TRBD2 covers 10 bases. V dropped 6 bases and J dropped 2; count of bases not matched to a gene: 4. Germline CDR1 and CDR2: SQVTM and ANQGSEA. The CDR3 sequence is 13 residues long. The CDR3 nucleotides read TGCAGCGTCCTAGCGGGGGACCCCTACGAGCAGTACTTC. As protein: CSVLAGDPYEQYF.

The rearrangement links TRBV7-2 to TRBJ2-2; either TRBD1 or TRBD2 may fit D (5 bases each). There are 15 residues in the CDR3. The V gene lost 4 bases and the J gene lost 4 bases, with 13 bases spanning the gap. Looked up from germline, CDR1 is SGHTA and CDR2 is FQGNSA. The CDR3 spells CASSYGGKGTGELFF. In DNA form, the CDR3 reads TGTGCCAGCAGCTATGGGGGTAAAGGCACCGGGGAGCTGTTTTTT. The complete variable domain, with remaining parts taken from reference TRBV7-2 and TRBJ2-2, reads GAGVSQSPSNKVTEKGKDVELRCDPISGHTALYWYRQSLGQGLEFLIYFQGNSAPDKSGLPSDRFSAERTGGSVSTLTIQRTQQEDSAVYLCASSYGGKGTGELFFGEGSRLTVL.

V gene TRBV10-3 combines with J gene TRBJ1-2, with 8 positions matching TRBD1. Germline CDR1 reads ENHRY; CDR2 reads SYGVKD. The trim removed 8 bases at V and 2 bases at J, leaving 7 bases unmatched. The CDR3 loop spans 14 amino acids. The CDR3 DNA follows: TGTGCCATCGGCTCAGGGGGCTCCAACTATGGCTACACCTTC. Its translation is CAIGSGGSNYGYTF.

The chain links TRBV30 to TRBJ1-5, with a possible D match to TRBD1 (5 bases). V gave up 3 bases and J gave up 0 bases, with 12 bases separating them. The CDR3 has 15 residues. In germline, CDR1 is GTSNPN, CDR2 SVGIG (reference sequence). This chain's CDR3 is CAWSRGDGSNQPQHF. The CDR3, as DNA: TGTGCCTGGAGCAGAGGGGACGGTAGCAATCAGCCCCAGCATTTT.

The rearrangement uses TRBV4-1 and TRBJ1-5, with D maybe TRBD1 (5 bases). The CDR3 is made up of 17 amino acids. Germline CDR1 and CDR2: MGHRA and YSYEKL. Trimming removed 3 bases at V and 4 bases at J, with 19 bases between. The CDR3 is CASSQRGGQGRNQPQHF. The CDR3 DNA follows: TGCGCCAGCAGCCAGAGAGGTGGGCAGGGAAGGAATCAGCCCCAGCATTTT.

The V gene is TRBV7-9, the J gene TRBJ2-5; D unclear. The ends were cut back, 7 bases at V and 2 bases at J, with 5 bases in the middle. The CDR3 sequence is 11 residues long. Germline CDR1 is SEHNR and CDR2 is FQNEAQ (reference sequence). The DNA of the CDR3 is TGTGCCAGCATGGAGCAAGAGACCCAGTACTTC. Amino acid sequence: CASMEQETQYF.

This clone was picked up a small number of times. V usage is TRBV19 and J usage is TRBJ1-1; tentative D call: TRBD1 (6 bases). Germline loops: CDR1 LNHDA, CDR2 SQIVND (reference sequence). Between the trimmed V and J ends, which lost 8 bases and 9 bases, there was a span of 25 bases. The CDR3 sequence is 15 residues long. The CDR3 protein is CASSHRGHVGGQAFF. CDR3 nucleotides: TGTGCCAGTTCACACAGAGGACACGTAGGGGGACAAGCTTTCTTT.

The chain has TRBV27 and TRBJ2-7; D remains unclear. V was shortened by 3 bases and J by 3 bases, with 9 bases between the two germline ends. Germline V CDR1 and CDR2: MNHEY, SMNVEV (reference sequence). The CDR3 runs 13 residues. CDR3 sequence (DNA): TGTGCCAGCAGTTTGAGGCAGAACTACGAGCAGTACTTC. Its protein product is CASSLRQNYEQYF.

The J gene is TRBJ2-1, the V gene TRBV5-8, with 7 positions matching TRBD1. V lost 4 bases and J lost 7; bases outside the gene matches: 17. Germline lookup yields CDR1 SGHTS and CDR2 YDEGEE. The CDR3 totals 17 residues. This CDR3 reads CASSEAKQGSRGNEQFF. The CDR3 coding sequence is TGTGCCAGCAGCGAAGCAAAACAGGGGAGTCGCGGGAATGAGCAGTTCTTC. The full variable domain, in which reference TRBV5-8 and TRBJ2-1 provide the parts outside the CDR3, is EAGVTQSPTHLIKTRGQQATLRCSPISGHTSVYWYQQALGLGLQFLLWYDEGEERNRGNFPPRFSGRQFPNYSSELNVNALELEDSALYLCASSEAKQGSRGNEQFFGPGTRLTVL.

CDR3 residues: CASSQTVNTEAFF. The CDR3, as DNA: TGCGCCAGCAGCCAGACGGTAAACACTGAAGCTTTCTTT. The J gene is TRBJ1-1, the V gene TRBV5-1; no firm D call. V was trimmed by 4 bases and J by 2 bases, leaving 9 bases between them. Germline V gene data show CDR1 as SGHRS and CDR2 as YFSETQ. The CDR3 is 13 residues long.

The gene calls are TRBV28 and TRBJ2-7, with a possible D match to TRBD1 (6 bases). The germline V and J ends were trimmed by 3 bases and 4 bases, with 7 bases remaining between them. Germline V lookup: CDR1 MDHEN, CDR2 SYDVKM. CDR3 length: 12 residues. The chain's CDR3 is CASSLDRYEQYF. The CDR3 DNA is TGTGCCAGCAGTTTGGACAGATACGAGCAGTACTTC.

The V call is TRBV5-1, the J call TRBJ2-1; D is perhaps TRBD1 or TRBD2 (5 bases each). Germline V gives CDR1 SGHRS, CDR2 YFSETQ. Trimming stripped 4 bases from V and 1 base from J, with 12 bases between. The CDR3 runs 15 residues. CDR3 bases: TGCGCCAGCAGCGGGACCGGTGGATCCTACAATGAGCAGTTCTTC. Amino acids: CASSGTGGSYNEQFF.

V gene TRBV15 combines with J gene TRBJ1-5; possible D gene TRBD1, 6 bases. CDR1 and CDR2 from the germline V gene are LNHNV and YYDKDF (reference sequence). V was shortened by 4 bases and J by 5 bases, with 18 bases between the two germline ends. CDR3 length equals 16 residues. CDR3 protein: CATSKGYGGGYQPQHF. The DNA for the CDR3 is TGTGCCACCAGCAAGGGGTATGGGGGGGGCTATCAGCCCCAGCATTTT.

V usage is TRBV12-5 and J usage is TRBJ1-2, with D possibly matching TRBD1 (6 bases). Germline CDR1 LGHNT, CDR2 FRNRAP. V shed 4 bases and J shed 8 bases, with 17 bases lying between them. The CDR3 sequence is 14 residues long. CDR3: CASGSNRALGGYTF. Here the CDR3 DNA reads TGTGCTAGTGGTTCGAACAGGGCCCTGGGGGGCTACACCTTC.

This clone was picked up a small number of times. The chain has TRBV4-1 and TRBJ1-2, with D possibly TRBD1 on 5 matching bases. The CDR3 is 15 amino acids. CDR1 MGHRA and CDR2 YSYEKL come from the germline V gene. Between the trimmed V and J ends, which lost 1 base and 4 bases, there was a span of 13 bases. CDR3 bases: TGCGCCAGCAGCCAAGGGAGGCAGGGCCCCTATGGCTACACCTTC. Amino acids: CASSQGRQGPYGYTF.

The chain is built from TRBV10-3 and TRBJ2-6; TRBD1 matches 9 bases. Germline-derived CDR1 and CDR2 are ENHRY and SYGVKD. V trimming: 10 bases; J trimming: 5 bases; junction bases outside the gene matches: 9. The CDR3 is 15 residues long. The CDR3 protein is CATGGQGTRANVLTF. CDR3 DNA: TGTGCCACCGGGGGACAGGGCACTCGGGCCAACGTCCTGACTTTC.

V usage is TRBV5-4 and J usage is TRBJ2-7, with 7 bases lining up with TRBD2. CDR1 and CDR2 from the germline V gene are SGHNT and YYREEE (reference sequence). The length of the CDR3 is 14 residues. J gave up 2 bases and V 4 bases, and 6 bases lay outside the gene matches. The CDR3 DNA sequence: TGTGCCAGCAGCAAGAGCGGGGACCCCTACGAGCAGTACTTC. Protein sequence: CASSKSGDPYEQYF.

Only one count was recorded for this clone. This rearrangement joins TRBV5-4 to TRBJ2-1, with 14 bases identical to TRBD2. The CDR3 loop spans 16 amino acids. Looked up from germline, CDR1 is SGHNT and CDR2 is YYREEE (reference sequence). V dropped 4 bases and J dropped 5; count of bases not matched to a gene: 5. For the CDR3, the DNA is TGTGCCAGCAGCCCAGGGACTAGCGGGGGCAACAATGAGCAGTTCTTC. Protein sequence: CASSPGTSGGNNEQFF.

This chain joins TRBV9 and TRBJ2-5; D call uncertain. V was cut by 4 bases and J by 3 bases, with 4 bases left in between. This CDR3 has 11 residues. The germline V gene has CDR1 SGDLS and CDR2 YYNGEE. CDR3 region: CASSLEETQYF. DNA for the CDR3: TGTGCCAGCAGCCTCGAAGAGACCCAGTACTTC.

The genes are TRBV5-6 and TRBJ2-1; D not certain. The length of the CDR3 is 15 residues. Germline CDR1 SGHDT, CDR2 YYEEEE. V was trimmed by 4 bases and J by 1 base, leaving 12 bases between them. This CDR3 is CASSRRASSYNEQFF. As DNA, the CDR3 is TGTGCCAGCAGCCGTAGGGCCTCGTCCTACAATGAGCAGTTCTTC. Together with reference TRBV5-6 and TRBJ2-1, the CDR3 gives the full variable domain: DAGVTQSPTHLIKTRGQQVTLRCSPKSGHDTVSWYQQALGQGPQFIFQYYEEEERQRGNFPDRFSGHQFPNYSSELNVNALLLGDSALYLCASSRRASSYNEQFFGPGTRLTVL.

This clone was observed once. This chain links TRBV30 with TRBJ2-2, with 9 positions matching TRBD1. Germline lookup yields CDR1 GTSNPN and CDR2 SVGIG (reference sequence). CDR3 length equals 16 residues. V was clipped by 2 bases and J by 6 bases; unmatched bases: 10. This chain's CDR3 is CAWSHWTGAGPGELFF. CDR3 nucleotides: TGTGCCTGGAGTCATTGGACAGGGGCAGGTCCCGGGGAGCTGTTTTTT.

This chain joins TRBV28 and TRBJ1-1; TRBD1 might be the D (6 bases). There are 11 residues in the CDR3. The V gene's germline CDR1 is MDHEN and CDR2 SYDVKM. V dropped 4 bases and J dropped 14 bases, with 14 bases sitting between them. For the CDR3, the DNA is TGTGCCAGCAGTTATTTAGGGGGTATATTCTTT. Translating it yields CASSYLGGIFF.